One and the same sample provided the 5 T cell receptor beta chains below, sequenced in a study of blood T cell repertoires in COVID-19. Sequenced by immunoSEQ multiplex PCR; TCRdb stores in-frame clones only, minus some. The profile shows approximately 190,000 clones, under 90% of them singletons. Sequenced material: peripheral blood. These receptors all come from a man aged 80 or over with acute or convalescent COVID-19.

The genes are TRBV6-8 and TRBJ2-5; tentatively, D is TRBD1 (6 bases). The CDR3 runs to 13 residues. Trimming took off 4 bases at V and 2 bases at J, with 8 bases between the two ends. Germline V lookup: CDR1 MNHGY, CDR2 SAAAGT. In nucleotides, the CDR3 is TGTGCCAGCAGTTGGGGGCCGCAAGAGACCCAGTACTTC. It yields the protein CASSWGPQETQYF.

V gene TRBV6-2 or TRBV6-3 combines with J gene TRBJ2-1; 11 bases map to TRBD2. CDR1 is MNHEY, CDR2 SVGEGT, per germline. This CDR3 contains 15 residues. The junction had 6 bases not matched to a gene; V was cut back by 6 bases and J by 5 bases. CDR3 nucleotide sequence: TGTGCCAGCAGCCGGGGACTAGCGGCCGACAATGAGCAGTTCTTC. Translated, it gives CASSRGLAADNEQFF.

This sequence joins TRBV7-2 and TRBJ1-5; 7 nucleotides agree with TRBD1. Germline V gives CDR1 SGHTA, CDR2 FQGNSA. The J segment lost 2 bases and the V segment lost 0 bases, leaving 4 bases of the junction unmatched. CDR3 length: 16 residues. The CDR3, as DNA: TGTGCCAGCAGCTTAGCGCGAGGACAGGGCAATCAGCCCCAGCATTTT. Amino acid sequence: CASSLARGQGNQPQHF.

This chain connects TRBV28 to TRBJ2-6; 9 bases fit TRBD1. The CDR3 length is 15 residues. Germline CDR1 reads MDHEN; CDR2 reads SYDVKM. Losses at the gene ends were 7 bases for V and 2 bases for J; bases not matched to a gene: 3. CDR3 region: CASKDRGTGANVLTF. DNA for the CDR3: TGTGCCAGCAAGGACAGGGGTACTGGGGCCAACGTCCTGACTTTC.

The V gene is TRBV19, the J gene TRBJ1-6, with 9 bases identical to TRBD1. The CDR3 is 15 amino acids. V shed 7 bases, J shed 7 bases, and the junction held 8 bases outside the gene matches. Germline V CDR1 and CDR2: LNHDA, SQIVND (reference sequence). CDR3 sequence reads: CASTPGDRVNSPLHF. The CDR3 DNA is TGTGCCAGTACCCCAGGGGACAGGGTGAATTCACCCCTCCACTTT.